This TCR beta chain was identified during a study of PD-L1 blockade in urothelial cancer. Study information: Each participant's history included 0 to 3 prior chemotherapy regimens. Among blood samples, the median T cell count was some 140,000. The analyses of blood took place 3 weeks (second dose) and 6 weeks after treatment start.

V lost 5 bases and J 8 bases, leaving 16 bases between the germline ends. The CDR3 consists of 13 residues. The germline CDR1 and CDR2 sequences are SGHRS and YFSETQ. Between 1 and 8 samples, pretreatment and on-treatment, were given by each patient. TCRdb's table, derived via immunoSEQ multiplex PCR, lists solely in-frame clones and lacks some. The table shows approximately 100,000 clones, with over 80% occurring only once. Source: PBMCs, taken around atezolizumab (anti-PD-L1) treatment. This receptor was obtained from a woman older than 75 with urothelial cancer. The chain is built from TRBV5-1 and TRBJ1-1; unclear D gene. The CDR3 nucleotides read TGCGCCAGCAGGGAACCGACCGGGAAAGAAGCTTTCTTT. Translation: CASREPTGKEAFF.